A single sample gave rise to the 25 T cell receptor beta chains below, sequenced in a study of T-cell memory formation after mild COVID-19. One entry per CDR3 protein results from TCRdb running MiXCR on the 5' RACE reads. The data hold 410,000 or so distinct CDR3 sequences, with 20% to 25% observed a single time. The sequenced sample consisted of PBMCs or a T cell subset sorted from them (not recorded which). These TCRs come from an adult woman who had mild COVID-19 (a few samples of this study predate the infection). Cell type and time point are not known.

This clonotype was seen only a few times. This chain uses TRBV30 with TRBJ1-1; 7 nucleotides match TRBD1. Germline CDR1 GTSNPN, CDR2 SVGIG (reference sequence). V shed 3 bases, J shed 4 bases, and the junction held 2 bases outside the gene matches. The CDR3 consists of 12 residues. This chain's CDR3 is CAWSWTGTEAFF. As DNA, the CDR3 is TGTGCCTGGAGCTGGACAGGCACTGAAGCTTTCTTT.

This clonotype was seen a handful of times. The chain uses TRBV13 and TRBJ2-4; 10 positions match TRBD2. Germline CDR1 reads PRHDT; CDR2 reads FYEKMQ (reference sequence). The length of the CDR3 is 16 residues. The trim removed 8 bases at V and 8 bases at J, leaving 15 bases unmatched. DNA for the CDR3: TGTGCCAGCGGAAATAGCGCGGCTAGCGGGAGTGACATTCAGTACTTC. Residues: CASGNSAASGSDIQYF.

There are a few counts of this clonotype. The CDR3 is CAWKYGGTEAFF. In nucleotides, the CDR3 is TGTGCCTGGAAGTACGGGGGCACTGAAGCTTTCTTT. This sequence joins TRBV30 and TRBJ1-1; D is perhaps TRBD1 (5 bases). The CDR3 spans 12 residues. Germline values: CDR1 GTSNPN, CDR2 SVGIG (reference sequence). Trimming removed 4 bases at V and 4 bases at J, with 10 bases between. Full variable domain (rest looked up from reference TRBV30 and TRBJ1-1): SQTIHQWPATLVQPVGSPLSLECTVEGTSNPNLYWYRQAAGRGLQLLFYSVGIGQISSEVPQNLSASRPQDRQFILSSKKLLLSDSGFYLCAWKYGGTEAFFGQGTRLTVV.

This clonotype was counted only a few times. The V and J genes are TRBV29-1 and TRBJ2-1, with TRBD2 identical over 8 bases. Germline assignment: CDR1 SQVTM and CDR2 ANQGSEA. The V segment lost 8 bases and the J segment 0 bases; nucleotides outside the gene matches: 12. CDR3 length: 16 residues. The CDR3 is CSTEGSGRASYNEQFF. The CDR3 region has the DNA TGCAGCACTGAGGGGAGCGGGAGAGCCTCCTACAATGAGCAGTTCTTC.

This clonotype was counted only a few times. The chain joins TRBV6-4 to TRBJ2-1, with 8 nucleotides matching TRBD2. Germline trimming cut 5 bases from V and 8 bases from J; bases unmatched to any gene: 5. Germline CDR1 is MRHNA and CDR2 is SNTAGT. The CDR3 loop spans 13 amino acids. CDR3 DNA sequence: TGTGCCAGCAGTCCGGGACTAGGGTATGAGCAGTTCTTC. It encodes CASSPGLGYEQFF.

The chain joins TRBV27 to TRBJ2-5, with 13 bases that match TRBD2. The CDR3 is 17 amino acids. The V gene's germline CDR1 is MNHEY and CDR2 SMNVEV (reference sequence). V lost 4 bases to trimming and J lost 3 bases; unmatched junction nucleotides: 8. The DNA of the CDR3 is TGTGCCAGCAGTTCGACTAGCGGGGGGATGGGGGAAGAGACCCAGTACTTC. Protein product: CASSSTSGGMGEETQYF.

In DNA form, the CDR3 reads TGTGCCAGCAGTTCAGCAGGGGGCCGGGGAGAGACCCAGTACTTC. Protein: CASSSAGGRGETQYF. This sequence joins TRBV27 and TRBJ2-5; 8 positions agree with TRBD1. Germline V CDR1 and CDR2: MNHEY, SMNVEV (reference sequence). V trimming: 4 bases; J trimming: 4 bases; junction bases outside the gene matches: 8. The CDR3 has 15 amino acids.

The table lists this clonotype with a few counts. The chain couples TRBV24-1 to TRBJ2-1; 7 positions agree with TRBD2. Germline lookup yields CDR1 KGHDR and CDR2 SFDVKD. After removal of 4 bases from V and 10 bases from J, the junction contained 3 bases not matched to a gene. There are 12 residues in the CDR3. CDR3 sequence (DNA): TGTGCCACCAGTGACCATAGCGGGGAGCAGTTCTTC. It translates to CATSDHSGEQFF.

The V gene is TRBV20-1, the J gene TRBJ1-2; D unclear. Germline assignment: CDR1 DFQATT and CDR2 SNEGSKA (reference sequence). The CDR3 has 15 amino acids. V lost 1 base to trimming and J lost 8 bases, with 20 bases between them. CDR3 sequence: CSARVTLAKLHGYTF. The DNA for the CDR3 is TGCAGTGCTAGAGTGACCTTAGCGAAGCTTCACGGCTACACCTTC.

The chain recombines TRBV7-2 with TRBJ2-7, with D perhaps given as TRBD1 or TRBD2 (5 bases each). This CDR3 has 16 amino acids. In germline, CDR1 is SGHTA, CDR2 FQGNSA. The germline V and J ends were trimmed by 2 bases and 3 bases, with 17 bases remaining between them. The CDR3 DNA sequence: TGTGCCAGCAGCTTACTACCGGGACCCCGAGGCTACGAGCAGTACTTC. Translated, it gives CASSLLPGPRGYEQYF. Looking up the rest from reference TRBV7-2 and TRBJ2-7 gives the full variable domain: GAGVSQSPSNKVTEKGKDVELRCDPISGHTALYWYRQSLGQGLEFLIYFQGNSAPDKSGLPSDRFSAERTGGSVSTLTIQRTQQEDSAVYLCASSLLPGPRGYEQYFGPGTRLTVT.

This clonotype has just a few counts. CDR3 region: CSASRENNNEQFF. The CDR3 DNA follows: TGCAGTGCGTCGCGGGAGAACAACAATGAGCAGTTCTTC. The chain combines TRBV20-1 with TRBJ2-1, with 7 bases fitting TRBD2. Per the germline V gene, CDR1 is DFQATT and CDR2 is SNEGSKA (reference sequence). This CDR3 has 13 residues. Trimming removed 6 bases from V and 5 bases from J; junction bases left unmatched: 7.

CDR3 nucleotides: TGTGCCAGCAGTTTGGGAGGTGGTCCGTATGGCTACACCTTC. Amino acid sequence: CASSLGGGPYGYTF. The gene calls are TRBV12-3 or TRBV12-4 and TRBJ1-2; D remains unclear. This CDR3 contains 14 residues. With 3 bases removed from V and 5 bases from J, the gap between germline ends came to 13 bases.

The CDR3 DNA sequence: TGTGCCTGGAACGGGTACCAAGAGACCCAGTACTTC. Its translation is CAWNGYQETQYF. This chain uses TRBV30 with TRBJ2-5; D is unclear. There are 12 residues in the CDR3. The germline V and J ends were trimmed by 4 bases and 0 bases, with 6 bases remaining between them. Germline values: CDR1 GTSNPN, CDR2 SVGIG (reference sequence).

This chain links TRBV27 with TRBJ2-2, with 7 bases that match TRBD2. The V and J ends lost 4 bases and 8 bases, in that order; junction bases with no gene match: 10. The CDR3 is made up of 15 amino acids. Germline CDR1 reads MNHEY; CDR2 reads SMNVEV (reference sequence). The CDR3 is CASSSAGAGKGELFF. The CDR3, as DNA: TGTGCCAGCAGTTCCGCCGGAGCGGGGAAGGGGGAGCTGTTTTTT.

This clonotype was seen repeatedly, ten times or more. V gene TRBV11-2 combines with J gene TRBJ2-3; D not resolved. Germline V gene lookup returns CDR1 SGHAT and CDR2 FQNNGV. With 1 base removed from V and 0 bases from J, the gap between germline ends came to 5 bases. This CDR3 is built from 14 residues. CDR3 coding DNA: TGTGCCAGCAGCTTAGGTGCTAGCACAGATACGCAGTATTTT. Encoded protein: CASSLGASTDTQYF.

This clonotype appeared a few times. This chain uses TRBV11-2 with TRBJ1-1, with D uncertain. The V end was cut by 5 bases, the J end by 0 bases, with 16 bases between. This CDR3 is built from 16 residues. Germline CDR1 is SGHAT and CDR2 is FQNNGV. CDR3 residues: CASSPPLRTMNTEAFF. The CDR3 region has the DNA TGTGCCAGCAGCCCCCCCCTGCGGACTATGAACACTGAAGCTTTCTTT.

This clonotype has a handful of counts. The chain recombines TRBV5-1 with TRBJ1-1, with a weak D call TRBD1 (6 bases). There are 13 residues in the CDR3. CDR1 and CDR2 (germline): SGHRS, YFSETQ. With 3 bases removed from V and 4 bases from J, the gap between germline ends came to 10 bases. The CDR3 protein is CASSSGATTEAFF. CDR3 bases: TGCGCCAGCAGCTCAGGGGCTACCACTGAAGCTTTCTTT.

The CDR3 reads CASSGGLPPYEQYF. The CDR3 region has the DNA TGTGCCAGCAGTGGGGGACTCCCTCCCTACGAGCAGTACTTC. The V call is TRBV25-1, the J call TRBJ2-7; D is perhaps TRBD2 (6 bases). This CDR3 is 14 amino acids long. Trimming stripped 4 bases from V and 2 bases from J, with 12 bases between. Germline CDR1 reads MGHDK; CDR2 reads SYGVNS.

This clonotype came up a few times. The V call is TRBV2, the J call TRBJ2-1; D not resolved. Germline-derived CDR1 and CDR2 are SNHLY and FYNNEI. V was pared by 8 bases and J by 0 bases, with 14 bases between. The CDR3 runs to 15 residues. This CDR3 reads CASRPPTSSYNEQFF. CDR3 in DNA: TGTGCCAGCCGCCCACCTACGAGCTCCTACAATGAGCAGTTCTTC.

This clonotype was recorded many times. V usage is TRBV12-3 or TRBV12-4 and J usage is TRBJ2-7; perhaps TRBD2 as D (5 bases). V was clipped by 6 bases and J by 7 bases, with 13 bases between them. The CDR3 runs to 12 residues. The CDR3 DNA reads TGTGCCAGCAGGCCTCCGGGCGGGGAGCAGTACTTC. As protein: CASRPPGGEQYF.

J is TRBJ1-2 and V is TRBV20-1; no reliable D call. CDR3 size: 12 residues. Germline CDR1 and CDR2: DFQATT and SNEGSKA (reference sequence). The V end was cut by 6 bases, the J end by 4 bases, with 12 bases between. Here the CDR3 DNA reads TGCAGTGCGAAAGGGATTCTCTATGGCTACACCTTC. Its protein is CSAKGILYGYTF.

The CDR3 region is CAISDRAAKGDIQYF. CDR3 in DNA: TGTGCCATCAGTGACAGGGCTGCGAAGGGAGACATTCAGTACTTC. V gene TRBV10-3 combines with J gene TRBJ2-4; D may match TRBD1 or TRBD2 (5 bases each). The CDR3 is 15 amino acids. Trimming stripped 3 bases from V and 8 bases from J, with 17 bases between. Germline CDR1 ENHRY, CDR2 SYGVKD.

This clonotype was detected once. The rearrangement uses TRBV5-5 and TRBJ1-2, with D maybe TRBD1 (5 bases). V lost 4 bases and J lost 5, with 18 bases in between. Per germline, CDR1 SGHKS and CDR2 YYEKEE (reference sequence). There are 15 residues in the CDR3. CDR3 in amino acids: CASSATAGTAYGYTF. In DNA, the CDR3 is TGTGCCAGCAGCGCTACAGCCGGGACGGCGTATGGCTACACCTTC.

This clonotype was counted only a few times. This chain links TRBV10-3 with TRBJ1-1; TRBD1 might be the D (6 bases). V gave up 0 bases and J gave up 6 bases, with 17 bases separating them. The germline V gene encodes CDR1 ENHRY and CDR2 SYGVKD. This CDR3 contains 16 residues. CDR3 sequence: CAISESPAGDIPEAFF. The CDR3 DNA follows: TGTGCCATCAGTGAGTCGCCAGCAGGGGATATCCCTGAAGCTTTCTTT.

J is TRBJ1-1 and V is TRBV10-3; no clear D. CDR1 is ENHRY and CDR2 is SYGVKD in the germline V gene. This CDR3 has 16 residues. The V gene lost 2 bases and the J gene lost 1 base, with 14 bases spanning the gap. CDR3 in amino acids: CAISEAGRPANTEAFF. CDR3 nucleotide sequence: TGTGCCATCAGTGAGGCCGGAAGGCCCGCGAACACTGAAGCTTTCTTT.